This T cell receptor beta chain is drawn from a study of regulatory T cells in long-lasting Graves disease. This sample's time point: newly diagnosed GD, antithyroid drugs for less than 3 months. TCR sequences were obtained from RNA taken from PBMCs. HTBI primers from iRepertoire and Arm-PCR of CDR3 regions yielded the TCR beta libraries. TCRdb recomputed calls from the multiplex PCR reads with MiXCR, one row per CDR3 protein. The profile shows about 610,000 distinct CDR3 sequences, 15% to 20% of them singletons. The V gene end was trimmed by 1 base and the J gene end by 4 bases; junction bases not matched to a gene: 4. Per the germline V gene, CDR1 is LGHDT and CDR2 is YNNKEL (reference sequence). This CDR3 is built from 15 residues. The data also belong to a second study, concerning T cells in Graves' hyperthyroidism and ophthalmopathy.

This receptor was taken from a man younger than 30 with Graves disease. The chain employs TRBV3-1 and TRBJ2-1, with TRBD1 matching 7 bases. This sample comprised peripheral blood mononuclear cells (PBMCs), obtained at new diagnosis, from a patient treated with antithyroid drugs. CDR3 sequence: CASSQGQGEYNEQFF. In DNA, the CDR3 is TGTGCCAGCAGCCAAGGACAGGGCGAATACAATGAGCAGTTCTTC.